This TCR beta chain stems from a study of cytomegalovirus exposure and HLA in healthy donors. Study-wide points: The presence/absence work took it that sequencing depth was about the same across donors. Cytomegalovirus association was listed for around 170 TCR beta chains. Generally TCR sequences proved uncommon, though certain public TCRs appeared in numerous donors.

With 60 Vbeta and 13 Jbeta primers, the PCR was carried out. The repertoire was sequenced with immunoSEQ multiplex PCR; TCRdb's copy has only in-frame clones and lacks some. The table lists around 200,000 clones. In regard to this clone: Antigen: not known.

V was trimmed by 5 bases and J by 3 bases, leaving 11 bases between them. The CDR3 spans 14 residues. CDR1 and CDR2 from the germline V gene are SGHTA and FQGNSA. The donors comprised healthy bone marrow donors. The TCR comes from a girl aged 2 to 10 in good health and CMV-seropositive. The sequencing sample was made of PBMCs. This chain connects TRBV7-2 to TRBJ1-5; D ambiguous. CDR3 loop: CASSLRRDNQPQHF. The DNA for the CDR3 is TGTGCCAGCAGCCTTAGGCGGGACAATCAGCCCCAGCATTTT.